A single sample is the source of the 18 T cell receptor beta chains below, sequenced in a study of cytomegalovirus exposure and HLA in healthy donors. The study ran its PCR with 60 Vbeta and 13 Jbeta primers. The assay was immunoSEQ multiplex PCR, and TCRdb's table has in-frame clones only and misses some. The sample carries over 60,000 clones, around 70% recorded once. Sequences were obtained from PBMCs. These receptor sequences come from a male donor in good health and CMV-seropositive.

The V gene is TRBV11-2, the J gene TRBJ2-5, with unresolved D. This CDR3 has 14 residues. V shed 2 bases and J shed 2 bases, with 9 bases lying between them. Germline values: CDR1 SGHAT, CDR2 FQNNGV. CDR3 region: CASSLNAGQETQYF. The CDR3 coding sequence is TGTGCCAGCAGCTTAAATGCCGGTCAAGAGACCCAGTACTTC.

The CDR3 nucleotides are TGTGCCAGCAGCTTGGGCGGACTAGCGATGGTAGATACGCAGTATTTT. Residues: CASSLGGLAMVDTQYF. The J gene is TRBJ2-3, the V gene TRBV7-7; TRBD2 aligns across 9 bases. V lost 3 bases, J lost 5 bases, and 9 bases stayed unmatched. CDR3 size: 16 residues. Germline V CDR1 and CDR2: SSHAT, FNYEAQ (reference sequence).

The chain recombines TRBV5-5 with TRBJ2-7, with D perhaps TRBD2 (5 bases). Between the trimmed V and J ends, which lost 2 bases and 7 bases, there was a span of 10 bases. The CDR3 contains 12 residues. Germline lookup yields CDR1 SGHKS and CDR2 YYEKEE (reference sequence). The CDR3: CASSFRTGEQYF. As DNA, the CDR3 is TGTGCCAGCAGCTTCAGGACGGGGGAGCAGTACTTC.

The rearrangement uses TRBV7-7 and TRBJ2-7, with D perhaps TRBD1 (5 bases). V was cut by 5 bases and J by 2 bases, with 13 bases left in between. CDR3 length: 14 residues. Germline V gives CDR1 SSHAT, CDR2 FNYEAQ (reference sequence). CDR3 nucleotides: TGTGCCAGCAGCCTTACGGAAGGGGCCTACGAGCAGTACTTC. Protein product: CASSLTEGAYEQYF.

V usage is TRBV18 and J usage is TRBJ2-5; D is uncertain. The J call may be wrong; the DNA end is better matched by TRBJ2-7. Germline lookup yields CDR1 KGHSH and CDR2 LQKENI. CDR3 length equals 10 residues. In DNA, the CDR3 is TGTGCCAGCTCAGACTACGAGCAGTACTTC. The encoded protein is CASSDYEQYF.

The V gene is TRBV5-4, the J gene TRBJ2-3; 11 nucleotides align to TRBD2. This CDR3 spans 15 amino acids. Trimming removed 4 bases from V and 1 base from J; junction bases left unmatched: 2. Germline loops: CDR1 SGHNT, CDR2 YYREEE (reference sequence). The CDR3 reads CASSGTSGGTDTQYF. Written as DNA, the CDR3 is TGTGCCAGCAGCGGGACTAGCGGAGGCACAGATACGCAGTATTTT.

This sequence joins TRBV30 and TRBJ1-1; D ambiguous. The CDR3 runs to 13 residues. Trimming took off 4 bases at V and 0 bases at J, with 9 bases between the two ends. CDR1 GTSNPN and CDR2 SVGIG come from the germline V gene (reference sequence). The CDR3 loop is CAWNPGVNTEAFF. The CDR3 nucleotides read TGTGCCTGGAACCCGGGAGTGAACACTGAAGCTTTCTTT.

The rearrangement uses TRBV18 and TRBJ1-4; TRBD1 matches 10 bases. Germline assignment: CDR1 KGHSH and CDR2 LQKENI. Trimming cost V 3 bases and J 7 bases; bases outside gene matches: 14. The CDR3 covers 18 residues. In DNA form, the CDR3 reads TGTGCCAGCTCACCGGGACAGGGGATCGGTAAATCAGGTGAAAAACTGTTTTTT. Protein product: CASSPGQGIGKSGEKLFF.

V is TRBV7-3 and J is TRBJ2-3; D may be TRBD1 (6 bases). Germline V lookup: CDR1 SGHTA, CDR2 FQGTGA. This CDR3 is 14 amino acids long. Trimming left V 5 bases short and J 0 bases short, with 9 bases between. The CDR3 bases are TGTGCCAGCAGCCCCGGACAGAGCACAGATACGCAGTATTTT. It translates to CASSPGQSTDTQYF.

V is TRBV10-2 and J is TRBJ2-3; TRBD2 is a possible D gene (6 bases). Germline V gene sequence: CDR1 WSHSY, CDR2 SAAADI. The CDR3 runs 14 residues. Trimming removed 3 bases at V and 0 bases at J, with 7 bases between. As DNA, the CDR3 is TGCGCCAGCAGTGATGGACTAAGCACAGATACGCAGTATTTT. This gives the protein CASSDGLSTDTQYF.

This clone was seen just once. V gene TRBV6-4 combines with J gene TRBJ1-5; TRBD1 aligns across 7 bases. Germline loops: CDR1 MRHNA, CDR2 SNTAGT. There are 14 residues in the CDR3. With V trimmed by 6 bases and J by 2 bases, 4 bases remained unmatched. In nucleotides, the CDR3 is TGTGCCAGCAGCCCCACAGGGGGCAATCAGCCCCAGCATTTT. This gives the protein CASSPTGGNQPQHF.

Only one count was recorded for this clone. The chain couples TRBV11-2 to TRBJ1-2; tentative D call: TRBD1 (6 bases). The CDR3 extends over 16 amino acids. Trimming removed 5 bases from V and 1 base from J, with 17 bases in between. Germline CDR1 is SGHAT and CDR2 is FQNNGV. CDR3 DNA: TGTGCCAGCAGCCCCTCCGGGACATCCCGTAACTATGGCTACACCTTC. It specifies CASSPSGTSRNYGYTF.

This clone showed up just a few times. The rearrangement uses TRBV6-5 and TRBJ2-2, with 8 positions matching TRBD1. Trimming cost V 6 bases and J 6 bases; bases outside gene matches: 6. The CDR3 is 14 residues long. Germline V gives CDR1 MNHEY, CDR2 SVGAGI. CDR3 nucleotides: TGTGCCAGCAGGGGACAGGCGGGGCCCGGGGAGCTGTTTTTT. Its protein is CASRGQAGPGELFF.

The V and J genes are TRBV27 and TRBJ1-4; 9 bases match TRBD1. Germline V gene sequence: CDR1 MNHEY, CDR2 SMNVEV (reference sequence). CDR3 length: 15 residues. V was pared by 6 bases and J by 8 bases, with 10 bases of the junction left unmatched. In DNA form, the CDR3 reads TGTGCCAGCAGCTCTAGGGGGACAGGGTTAGAAAAACTGTTTTTT. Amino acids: CASSSRGTGLEKLFF.

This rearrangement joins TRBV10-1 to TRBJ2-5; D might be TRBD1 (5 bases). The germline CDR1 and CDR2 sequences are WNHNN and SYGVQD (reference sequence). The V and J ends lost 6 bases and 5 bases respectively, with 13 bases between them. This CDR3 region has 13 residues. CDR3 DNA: TGCGCCAGCAGCCCCGTTCCAGGGGAGACCCAGTACTTC. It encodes CASSPVPGETQYF.

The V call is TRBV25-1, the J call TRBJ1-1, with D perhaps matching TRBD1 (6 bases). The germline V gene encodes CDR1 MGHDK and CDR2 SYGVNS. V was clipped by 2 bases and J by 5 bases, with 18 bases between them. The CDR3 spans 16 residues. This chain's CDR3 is CASSEETREGTTEAFF. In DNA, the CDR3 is TGTGCCAGCAGTGAAGAAACACGGGAGGGGACAACTGAAGCTTTCTTT.

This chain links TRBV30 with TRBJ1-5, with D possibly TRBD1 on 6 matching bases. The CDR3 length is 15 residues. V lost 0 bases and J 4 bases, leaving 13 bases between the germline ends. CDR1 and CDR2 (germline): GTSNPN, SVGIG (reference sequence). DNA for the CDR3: TGTGCCTGGAGTGTACAGGCAGGGGAGAATCAGCCCCAGCATTTT. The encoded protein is CAWSVQAGENQPQHF.

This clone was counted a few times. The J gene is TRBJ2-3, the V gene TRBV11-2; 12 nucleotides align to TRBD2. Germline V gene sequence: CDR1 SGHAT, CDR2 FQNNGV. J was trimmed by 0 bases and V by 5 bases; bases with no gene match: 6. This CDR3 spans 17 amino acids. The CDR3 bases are TGTGCCAGCAGCCTCAAAGGACTAGCGGGAAGCACAGATACGCAGTATTTT. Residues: CASSLKGLAGSTDTQYF.